This T cell receptor (beta chain) was retrieved from a study of T cells in localized non-small cell lung cancer (dated by TCRdb to the early 2020s). Background for the entire study: Comparing tumors with uninvolved tumor-adjacent lungs, the study looked at the T cell repertoires of 236 patients with early-stage NSCLC. A mean age of 66.3 years was recorded for the NSCLC patients, of whom under 150 were male and more than 95 were female. All 236 NSCLC patients in the cohort were treatment-naive and had localized lung tumors that were resected. The paper's findings and limits, for the study overall: Because of the exploratory design, TCR variables were selected using unadjusted p-values without false-discovery rate correction. A median of approximately 53 of the top 100 tumor clones turned up in the paired uninvolved adjacent lung, and some 27 of those clones also ranked among the top 100 of that same adjacent lung. Longer overall survival was associated with higher T cell density in blood, whereas shorter survival was associated with higher clonality in adjacent lung. Uninvolved tumor-adjacent lung showed the highest T cell clonality, higher than tumor, which suggests more focused antigenic responses in the uninvolved tumor-adjacent lung. Because multi-region tumor sequencing was not done, intratumor heterogeneity could not be ruled out.

With respect to this clone: The clone's antigen remains unknown. The record has no base qualities; no much larger clone is one base away.

At diagnosis, tumor, uninvolved tumor-adjacent lung and peripheral blood were collected and then preserved as a mix of FFPE and fresh-frozen material. For TCR repertoire profiling, blood samples were analyzed in the form of peripheral blood mononuclear cells. TCR beta CDR3 regions were sequenced from DNA using the immunoSEQ Assay. Per the original workflow: To compute T cell density, TCR beta template counts were normalized to usable DNA, which was estimated by amplifying housekeeping genes. The preseqR package was used to estimate richness by extrapolating to 400,000 templates for PBMC samples and to 120,000 templates for tissue samples. Clonality was calculated as one minus Pielou's evenness. Tissue-enriched TCRs were identified by differential abundance testing using productive amino-acid clonotypes, minimum total count 5 and alpha 0.1. The Jaccard Index and the Morisita Overlap Index were used to measure how much the repertoires overlapped between compartments. GLIPH grouped TCR beta CDR3s together with public tetramer-defined viral CDR3s, and a viral motif had to include at least three viral sequences and show V-gene enrichment. This immuneACCESS table, as held by TCRdb, lists in-frame sequences with V and J called but not all clones. Of the missing ones, under half trace to an unresolved V gene in checked studies; the others have no known cause. That table is the source of V, J and clone size, and D and trimming were worked out from the DNA. This sample gives some 25,000 clones in total; roughly 92% of them show up just once. 2.7% of the sample is held by the ten biggest clonotypes.

This sequence originates from a woman aged 35 to 75 with stage I lung adenocarcinoma. Source: peripheral blood, taken before any cancer treatment.

Here is the DNA: TGTGCCAGCTCCGAGGGCCCGGGCCCGGAGACCCAGTACTTC. Its protein product is CASSEGPGPETQYF. The chain links TRBV2 with TRBJ2-5; the D gene is perhaps TRBD2, from 5 matching bases. V is shortened by 8 bases, J by 5 bases, and the region joining them spans 18 bases. The germline V gene specifies SNHLY as CDR1 and FYNNEI as CDR2. Including cysteine and phenylalanine, the CDR3 has 14 amino acids. Only the CDR3 DNA stays, 42 bases, in frame from base 1.